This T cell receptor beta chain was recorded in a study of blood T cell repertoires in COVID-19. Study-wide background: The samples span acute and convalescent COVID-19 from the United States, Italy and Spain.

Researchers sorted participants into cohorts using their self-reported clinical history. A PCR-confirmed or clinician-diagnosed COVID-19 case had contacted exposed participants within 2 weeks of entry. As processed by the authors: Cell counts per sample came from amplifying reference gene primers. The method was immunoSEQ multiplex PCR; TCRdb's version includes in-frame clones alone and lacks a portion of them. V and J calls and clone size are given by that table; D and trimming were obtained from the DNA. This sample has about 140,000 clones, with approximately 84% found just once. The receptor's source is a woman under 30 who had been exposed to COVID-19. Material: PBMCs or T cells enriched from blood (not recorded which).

Written as DNA, the CDR3 is TGCAGCGTTGAAGATCCGGACAGACAAGAGACCCAGTACTTC. Translation: CSVEDPDRQETQYF. This rearrangement joins TRBV29-1 to TRBJ2-5, with D possibly TRBD1 on 6 matching bases. V shed 0 bases and J shed 2 bases, with 10 bases lying between them. There are 14 residues in the CDR3. From germline, CDR1 is SQVTM and CDR2 ANQGSEA.